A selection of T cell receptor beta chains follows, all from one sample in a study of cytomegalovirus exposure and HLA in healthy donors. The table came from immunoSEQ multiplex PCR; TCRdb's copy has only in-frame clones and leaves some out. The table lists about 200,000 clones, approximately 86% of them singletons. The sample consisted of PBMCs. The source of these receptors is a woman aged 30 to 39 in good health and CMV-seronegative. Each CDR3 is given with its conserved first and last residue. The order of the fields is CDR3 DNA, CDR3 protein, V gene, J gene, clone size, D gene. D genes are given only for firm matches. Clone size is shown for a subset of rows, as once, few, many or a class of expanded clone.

CDR3nt: TGTGCCAGTAGTATTGTGAAGGGACTAGTCTACAATGAGCAGTTCTTC
CDR3aa: CASSIVKGLVYNEQFF
v_gene: TRBV19
j_gene: TRBJ2-1
abundance: -
d_gene: TRBD2

CDR3nt: TGTGCCAGCCGGACAGTTAACACCGGGGAGCTGTTTTTT
CDR3aa: CASRTVNTGELFF
v_gene: TRBV6-1
j_gene: TRBJ2-2
abundance: -
d_gene: -

CDR3nt: TGTGCCAGCAGTTTGACAGTCAAAAACATTCAGTACTTC
CDR3aa: CASSLTVKNIQYF
v_gene: TRBV28
j_gene: TRBJ2-4
abundance: few
d_gene: -

CDR3nt: TGTGCCAGCAGTGAAGGGGACAAATACAATGAGCAGTTCTTC
CDR3aa: CASSEGDKYNEQFF
v_gene: TRBV6-1
j_gene: TRBJ2-1
abundance: -
d_gene: -

CDR3nt: TGCGCCAGCAGCTTGGTGGGCCAAGGGGGCACTGAAGCTTTCTTT
CDR3aa: CASSLVGQGGTEAFF
v_gene: TRBV5-1
j_gene: TRBJ1-1
abundance: -
d_gene: -

CDR3nt: TGTGCCAGCAGTGGTGGTAGCTTTGGTGTCTACACCTTC
CDR3aa: CASSGGSFGVYTF
v_gene: TRBV2
j_gene: TRBJ1-2
abundance: once
d_gene: -

CDR3nt: TGCGCCAGCAGACCAGACAGGTCTAACTATGGCTACACCTTC
CDR3aa: CASRPDRSNYGYTF
v_gene: TRBV5-1
j_gene: TRBJ1-2
abundance: -
d_gene: -

CDR3nt: TGTGCCAGCAGTTACTCGAGAGAGACAGGGAAAGAAAAACTGTTTTTT
CDR3aa: CASSYSRETGKEKLFF
v_gene: TRBV6-5
j_gene: TRBJ1-4
abundance: -
d_gene: TRBD1

CDR3nt: TGTGCCAGCAGACCAACAGGGTCCGACGAGCAGTACTTC
CDR3aa: CASRPTGSDEQYF
v_gene: TRBV28
j_gene: TRBJ2-7
abundance: -
d_gene: -

CDR3nt: TGTGCCAGCCTACAGGGGGCCTCCTACGAGCAGTACTTC
CDR3aa: CASLQGASYEQYF
v_gene: TRBV2
j_gene: TRBJ2-7
abundance: -
d_gene: TRBD1

CDR3nt: TGTGCCAGCAGTTATAGCGGGGTTAGGTACGAGCAGTACTTC
CDR3aa: CASSYSGVRYEQYF
v_gene: TRBV2
j_gene: TRBJ2-7
abundance: -
d_gene: TRBD2

CDR3nt: TGTGCCAGCAGCTTAAGAGGGGGCGGCGAGCAGTACTTC
CDR3aa: CASSLRGGGEQYF
v_gene: TRBV7-3
j_gene: TRBJ2-7
abundance: few
d_gene: TRBD1

CDR3nt: TGCAGCGTTGTGGGGGCCGCCGGGGAGCTGTTTTTT
CDR3aa: CSVVGAAGELFF
v_gene: TRBV29-1
j_gene: TRBJ2-2
abundance: -
d_gene: -

CDR3nt: TGTGCCAGCAGCCGCCGACCGATGCCGGGACAGGGCATCCAGTTGAGTGGCTACACCTTC
CDR3aa: CASSRRPMPGQGIQLSGYTF
v_gene: TRBV5-4
j_gene: TRBJ1-2
abundance: -
d_gene: TRBD1

CDR3nt: TGTGCCAGCAGCTCGCTGTGGGGCATTGGCTACACCTTC
CDR3aa: CASSSLWGIGYTF
v_gene: TRBV5-6
j_gene: TRBJ1-2
abundance: -
d_gene: -